This entry lists 20 T cell receptor beta chains sequenced from one sample in a study of cytomegalovirus exposure and HLA in healthy donors. Primers for the PCR totalled 60 Vbeta and 13 Jbeta. This table comes from immunoSEQ multiplex PCR, and its TCRdb copy is limited to in-frame clones, with some not included. The data contain 130,000 to 150,000 clones, over 60% of them seen just once; the ten biggest clones take up 4.9%. The sequencing input was PBMCs. All receptors come from a woman aged 45-59 years in good health and CMV-seronegative.

The chain couples TRBV28 to TRBJ1-5, with D maybe TRBD1 (5 bases). Germline CDR1 is MDHEN and CDR2 is SYDVKM. The CDR3 sequence is 13 residues long. V was shortened by 5 bases and J by 6 bases, with 11 bases between the two germline ends. The chain's CDR3 is CASSGGGGQPQHF. In DNA form, the CDR3 reads TGTGCCAGCAGTGGCGGGGGAGGTCAGCCCCAGCATTTT.

This chain joins TRBV19 and TRBJ2-5, with TRBD2 matching over 8 bases. The V gene's germline CDR1 is LNHDA and CDR2 SQIVND (reference sequence). This CDR3 comprises 15 residues. V was pared by 5 bases and J by 1 base, with 6 bases of the junction left unmatched. Here the CDR3 reads CASSLRGAAQETQYF. For the CDR3, the DNA is TGTGCCAGTAGTCTGCGGGGGGCCGCCCAAGAGACCCAGTACTTC. The full variable domain, rest sourced from reference TRBV19 and TRBJ2-5, is DGGITQSPKYLFRKEGQNVTLSCEQNLNHDAMYWYRQDPGQGLRLIYYSQIVNDFQKGDIAEGYSVSREKKESFPLTVTSAQKNPTAFYLCASSLRGAAQETQYFGPGTRLLVL.

In this sample, this clone turned up once. The rearrangement links TRBV5-1 to TRBJ1-1, with D possibly being TRBD1 (5 bases). The germline V and J ends were trimmed by 2 bases and 6 bases, with 14 bases remaining between them. The CDR3 consists of 14 residues. Germline-derived CDR1 and CDR2 are SGHRS and YFSETQ. CDR3 sequence reads: CASSLGGGSAEAFF. The CDR3 coding sequence is TGCGCCAGCAGCTTAGGTGGGGGGAGCGCTGAAGCTTTCTTT.

This chain links TRBV5-4 with TRBJ2-7; 9 bases align to TRBD1. The length of the CDR3 is 13 residues. Germline CDR1 and CDR2: SGHNT and YYREEE (reference sequence). V lost 3 bases to trimming and J lost 3 bases; unmatched junction nucleotides: 1. The CDR3, as DNA: TGTGCCAGCAGCTGGGACAGGGACTACGAGCAGTACTTC. Protein sequence: CASSWDRDYEQYF. Complete variable domain (other parts from reference TRBV5-4 and TRBJ2-7): ETGVTQSPTHLIKTRGQQVTLRCSSQSGHNTVSWYQQALGQGPQFIFQYYREEENGRGNFPPRFSGLQFPNYSSELNVNALELDDSALYLCASSWDRDYEQYFGPGTRLTVT.

The genes are TRBV5-6 and TRBJ1-2; a possible D gene is TRBD1 (5 bases). Between the trimmed V and J ends, which lost 0 bases and 4 bases, there was a span of 10 bases. Germline lookup yields CDR1 SGHDT and CDR2 YYEEEE. CDR3 length equals 14 residues. The CDR3: CASSLAGVRYGYTF. In DNA, the CDR3 is TGTGCCAGCAGCTTGGCGGGGGTACGCTATGGCTACACCTTC.

The rearrangement links TRBV11-2 to TRBJ1-2, with D perhaps TRBD1 (6 bases). CDR1 SGHAT and CDR2 FQNNGV come from the germline V gene. Trimming took 4 bases from V and 1 from J, leaving 10 bases between them. CDR3 length: 14 residues. The CDR3 region is CASSSGVFNYGYTF. The CDR3 DNA sequence: TGTGCCAGCAGCTCAGGGGTGTTTAACTATGGCTACACCTTC.

V is TRBV19 and J is TRBJ1-2; TRBD1 might be the D (6 bases). V was clipped by 3 bases and J by 2 bases, with 13 bases between them. Germline V gene data show CDR1 as LNHDA and CDR2 as SQIVND (reference sequence). The CDR3 extends over 15 amino acids. CDR3 residues: CASSMGGGANYGYTF. The CDR3 DNA sequence: TGTGCCAGTAGTATGGGCGGGGGGGCCAACTATGGCTACACCTTC.

The gene calls are TRBV9 and TRBJ2-1; tentatively, D is TRBD1 (5 bases). CDR1 and CDR2 (germline): SGDLS, YYNGEE. This CDR3 is built from 15 residues. Trimming removed 2 bases from V and 6 bases from J, with 15 bases in between. The CDR3 loop reads CASSVGRYGRNEQFF. CDR3 bases: TGTGCCAGCAGCGTGGGGCGATACGGGCGCAATGAGCAGTTCTTC.

The chain is built from TRBV10-3 and TRBJ1-2, with 10 positions matching TRBD1. The CDR3 runs to 14 residues. CDR1 is ENHRY, CDR2 SYGVKD, per germline. Trimming cost V 6 bases and J 13 bases; bases outside gene matches: 14. The CDR3 is CAIRGQGDRGSFTF. CDR3 DNA: TGTGCCATCAGGGGCCAGGGGGACAGGGGAAGTTTCACCTTC.

The gene calls are TRBV5-4 and TRBJ2-6; possible D gene TRBD1, 5 bases. Germline V gene sequence: CDR1 SGHNT, CDR2 YYREEE (reference sequence). V gave up 2 bases and J gave up 0 bases, with 6 bases separating them. The CDR3 length is 15 residues. The CDR3 DNA is TGTGCCAGCAGCTTTAGGGGCTCTGGGGCCAACGTCCTGACTTTC. Its translation is CASSFRGSGANVLTF. The full variable domain, completed using reference TRBV5-4 and TRBJ2-6, is ETGVTQSPTHLIKTRGQQVTLRCSSQSGHNTVSWYQQALGQGPQFIFQYYREEENGRGNFPPRFSGLQFPNYSSELNVNALELDDSALYLCASSFRGSGANVLTFGAGSRLTVL.

Only a few counts were recorded for this clone. The chain employs TRBV19 and TRBJ1-1; D perhaps matches TRBD1 (6 bases). The CDR3 has 14 amino acids. Germline CDR1 is LNHDA and CDR2 is SQIVND (reference sequence). V lost 5 bases to trimming and J lost 1 base, with 11 bases between them. CDR3: CASSSTGANTEAFF. The CDR3 nucleotides are TGTGCCAGTAGTTCGACAGGAGCGAACACTGAAGCTTTCTTT.

The chain links TRBV30 to TRBJ1-2; 8 bases fit TRBD1. V trimming: 1 base; J trimming: 8 bases; junction bases outside the gene matches: 9. CDR1 GTSNPN and CDR2 SVGIG come from the germline V gene (reference sequence). This CDR3 is built from 14 residues. The CDR3 sequence is CAWSANQGAGGYTF. The CDR3 DNA reads as TGTGCCTGGAGTGCCAATCAGGGGGCGGGGGGCTACACCTTC.

The V gene is TRBV7-2, the J gene TRBJ2-7, with 8 bases aligning to TRBD1. Germline V gene lookup returns CDR1 SGHTA and CDR2 FQGNSA. V lost 6 bases to trimming and J lost 7 bases; unmatched junction nucleotides: 11. The CDR3 is made up of 14 amino acids. CDR3 sequence: CASSLGGRGREQYF. In DNA, the CDR3 is TGTGCCAGCAGTTTGGGGGGCAGGGGGCGGGAGCAGTACTTC.

The chain joins TRBV5-1 to TRBJ2-7, with a possible D match to TRBD1 (6 bases). CDR1 and CDR2 (germline): SGHRS, YFSETQ. V was cut by 1 base and J by 3 bases, with 11 bases left in between. CDR3 length: 14 amino acids. The CDR3 bases are TGCGCCAGCAGCTTGAGGGACACATTCTACGAGCAGTACTTC. It encodes CASSLRDTFYEQYF.

The chain joins TRBV19 to TRBJ1-3; D unclear. V lost 3 bases and J lost 2, with 14 bases in between. The germline CDR1 and CDR2 sequences are LNHDA and SQIVND (reference sequence). The CDR3 contains 16 residues. The CDR3 nucleotides are TGTGCCAGTAGTATGTCTGAGGGAGGCCCTGGAAACACCATATATTTT. Translating gives CASSMSEGGPGNTIYF.

This clone has only a few counts. This rearrangement joins TRBV5-4 to TRBJ2-5, with 9 bases identical to TRBD2. Germline lookup yields CDR1 SGHNT and CDR2 YYREEE (reference sequence). J lost 5 bases, V lost 4 bases, and 21 bases had no gene match. The CDR3 is made up of 19 amino acids. In nucleotides, the CDR3 is TGTGCCAGCAGCCCCTCAAGGTGGAGGGCGGGAGGGGGGCGGGAGACCCAGTACTTC. Protein sequence: CASSPSRWRAGGGRETQYF.

In its sample, this clone was seen a few times. V and J are TRBV4-1 and TRBJ1-2; the D is unclear. CDR1 and CDR2 (germline): MGHRA, YSYEKL. V was trimmed by 0 bases and J by 2 bases, leaving 10 bases between them. The CDR3 is 15 amino acids. The CDR3 is CASSQDLSQNYGYTF. The CDR3 nucleotides read TGCGCCAGCAGCCAAGATTTATCTCAGAACTATGGCTACACCTTC.

This rearrangement joins TRBV4-3 to TRBJ1-1; no firm D call. The V and J ends lost 0 bases and 7 bases respectively, with 12 bases between them. This CDR3 has 14 amino acids. CDR1 is LGHNA and CDR2 is YSLEER in the germline V gene. The CDR3 bases are TGCGCCAGCAGCCAAGATCAGGCTGTGGGTGAAGCTTTCTTT. This codes for CASSQDQAVGEAFF.

The J gene is TRBJ2-3, the V gene TRBV12-5, with 9 bases identical to TRBD1. Germline-derived CDR1 and CDR2 are LGHNT and FRNRAP. The J segment lost 4 bases and the V segment lost 2 bases, leaving 4 bases of the junction unmatched. CDR3 length: 15 amino acids. The CDR3 loop reads CASGLRTGAADTQYF. The CDR3, as DNA: TGTGCTAGTGGTTTGCGGACAGGGGCGGCAGATACGCAGTATTTT.

The chain couples TRBV27 to TRBJ2-5; TRBD1 matches 7 bases. This CDR3 comprises 13 residues. Germline values: CDR1 MNHEY, CDR2 SMNVEV (reference sequence). The V gene end was trimmed by 6 bases and the J gene end by 4 bases; junction bases not matched to a gene: 5. CDR3 residues: CASRDRRGETQYF. The CDR3 region has the DNA TGTGCCAGCAGGGACAGGCGAGGAGAGACCCAGTACTTC.